This T cell receptor (beta chain) is drawn from a study of high-grade serous ovarian cancer treatment subgroups. Study background: Samples averaged around 13,000 reads and thousands of unique TCR beta rearrangements.

TCRdb keeps only in-frame clones here, not all; method: immunoSEQ multiplex PCR. The sample records about 5,000 clones, about 73% being singletons. Tumor samples were obtained before definitive surgery or chemotherapy. There are 15 residues in the CDR3. Germline CDR1 and CDR2: GTSNPN and SVGIG (reference sequence). The junction had 9 bases not matched to a gene; V was cut back by 3 bases and J by 4 bases. Material: tumor tissue. This clonotype originated in a human donor with high-grade serous ovarian cancer. The gene calls are TRBV30 and TRBJ1-5; 7 nucleotides agree with TRBD1. CDR3 sequence (DNA): TGTGCCTGGAGCTTCGACAGGGTAAAAAATCAGCCCCAGCATTTT. Translating gives CAWSFDRVKNQPQHF.